One sample yielded the 27 T cell receptor beta chains listed below, sequenced in a study of shared clonotypes between healthy human individuals. Data came from immunoSEQ multiplex PCR; TCRdb stores just in-frame clones and leaves some out. This sample has 950,000 to 1,100,000 clones, with under 80% found just once. Sample: memory CD4+ T cells sorted from blood. Subset meaning: CD45RA-negative fraction. The source of these receptors is a young man in good health.

The CDR3 protein is CASSQSRGYGYTF. The CDR3 nucleotides read TGTGCCAGCAGCCAAAGTCGAGGGTATGGCTACACCTTC. This chain connects TRBV4-2 to TRBJ1-2; D gene ambiguous. The CDR3 has 13 amino acids. V was cut by 2 bases and J by 5 bases, with 9 bases left in between. The germline CDR1 and CDR2 sequences are LGHNA and YNFKEQ.

CDR3 sequence: CASKGSRVDGEQFF. As DNA, the CDR3 is TGTGCCAGCAAAGGTAGCAGGGTTGACGGCGAGCAGTTCTTC. V is TRBV7-2 and J is TRBJ2-1; weak D call: TRBD1 (5 bases). The CDR3 is 14 residues long. V gave up 7 bases and J gave up 10 bases, with 20 bases separating them. Germline V gene lookup returns CDR1 SGHTA and CDR2 FQGNSA.

This chain uses TRBV2 with TRBJ2-2; D perhaps matches TRBD2 (6 bases). CDR1 is SNHLY, CDR2 FYNNEI, per germline. V was pared by 4 bases and J by 1 base, with 7 bases between. The CDR3 totals 14 residues. CDR3 in amino acids: CASSGGGNTGELFF. The DNA for the CDR3 is TGTGCCAGCAGTGGGGGAGGGAACACCGGGGAGCTGTTTTTT.

This clone was detected only once. The chain joins TRBV27 to TRBJ2-1; 7 bases map to TRBD2. Germline V gives CDR1 MNHEY, CDR2 SMNVEV (reference sequence). This CDR3 comprises 16 residues. V lost 2 bases, J lost 4 bases, and 8 bases stayed unmatched. CDR3 DNA: TGTGCCAGCAGTTTAGCAAGCGGGGTATCTTACAATGAGCAGTTCTTC. It encodes CASSLASGVSYNEQFF.

The chain employs TRBV5-5 and TRBJ2-6; D ambiguous. V lost 0 bases, J lost 4 bases, and 11 bases lay in between. Germline V gene lookup returns CDR1 SGHKS and CDR2 YYEKEE (reference sequence). This CDR3 comprises 16 residues. CDR3 sequence (DNA): TGTGCCAGCAGCTTGGTTTCGTCGGTGGGGGCCAACGTCCTGACTTTC. This encodes CASSLVSSVGANVLTF.

This sequence joins TRBV5-1 and TRBJ2-2; D may be TRBD1 (6 bases). V lost 4 bases and J lost 1, with 8 bases in between. The V gene's germline CDR1 is SGHRS and CDR2 YFSETQ. The CDR3 extends over 14 amino acids. DNA for the CDR3: TGCGCCAGCAGCCCGGGACAGAACACCGGGGAGCTGTTTTTT. Translated, it gives CASSPGQNTGELFF.

V usage is TRBV5-1 and J usage is TRBJ2-2; D is perhaps TRBD1 or TRBD2 (6 bases each). The germline V gene has CDR1 SGHRS and CDR2 YFSETQ. V lost 4 bases and J 3 bases, leaving 16 bases between the germline ends. The length of the CDR3 is 16 residues. CDR3 nucleotides: TGCGCCAGCAGCCCGGGGGCGCGTAGAGACACCGGGGAGCTGTTTTTT. This codes for CASSPGARRDTGELFF.

This clone was seen just once. The chain carries TRBV21-1 and TRBJ1-2. TRBV21-1 is listed as a pseudogene. This CDR3 contains 13 residues. The CDR3 coding sequence is TGTGCCAGAAGTCCCCTAGCCGGGGACGGCTACACCTTC. Protein sequence: CARSPLAGDGYTF.

The chain recombines TRBV29-1 with TRBJ2-3; D might be TRBD1 (8 bases). This CDR3 region has 12 residues. The V and J ends lost 7 bases and 4 bases respectively, with 12 bases between them. CDR1 SQVTM and CDR2 ANQGSEA come from the germline V gene. CDR3 loop: CSGTGRADTQYF. The CDR3 DNA follows: TGCAGCGGGACAGGGAGGGCAGATACGCAGTATTTT.

The sample holds a few counts of this clone. This chain links TRBV4-3 with TRBJ1-2; TRBD1 might be the D (5 bases). Germline CDR1 and CDR2: LGHNA and YSLEER. The CDR3 has 13 amino acids. V lost 4 bases to trimming and J lost 3 bases, with 9 bases between them. The CDR3 loop is CASSPGVHYGYTF. In nucleotides, the CDR3 is TGCGCCAGCAGCCCGGGGGTTCACTATGGCTACACCTTC.

The J gene is TRBJ1-6, the V gene TRBV6-6; D is unclear. V lost 4 bases to trimming and J lost 5 bases, with 12 bases between them. Germline V gene sequence: CDR1 MNHNY, CDR2 SVGAGI (reference sequence). The CDR3 is made up of 15 amino acids. CDR3 sequence (DNA): TGTGCCAGCAGTTCGGCCTCCAGCAATAATTCACCCCTCCACTTT. As protein: CASSSASSNNSPLHF.

V usage is TRBV28 and J usage is TRBJ1-5; no firm D call. The CDR3 consists of 14 residues. V was cut by 1 base and J by 3 bases, with 7 bases left in between. Germline values: CDR1 MDHEN, CDR2 SYDVKM. The chain's CDR3 is CASSLYRANQPQHF. The CDR3 nucleotides are TGTGCCAGCAGTTTATATAGAGCCAATCAGCCCCAGCATTTT.

The chain couples TRBV7-6 to TRBJ2-7; 10 bases are shared with TRBD1. Per germline, CDR1 SGHVS and CDR2 FNYEAQ. J gave up 5 bases and V 5 bases, and 9 bases lay outside the gene matches. There are 15 residues in the CDR3. The CDR3 sequence is CASSPRGTGVNEQYF. DNA of the CDR3: TGTGCCAGCAGCCCAAGGGGGACAGGGGTAAACGAGCAGTACTTC.

This chain uses TRBV7-3 with TRBJ2-7; D possibly matches TRBD1 or TRBD2 (6 bases each). CDR3 size: 13 residues. Between the trimmed V and J ends, which lost 2 bases and 6 bases, there was a span of 11 bases. CDR1 and CDR2 (germline): SGHTA, FQGTGA. The DNA for the CDR3 is TGTGCCAGCAGCTTAGCTGGGGGGCGCGAGCAGTACTTC. This sequence encodes CASSLAGGREQYF.

The chain has TRBV2 and TRBJ1-2; possibly TRBD1 for D (6 bases). V was shortened by 4 bases and J by 0 bases, with 9 bases between the two germline ends. This CDR3 is 14 amino acids long. Germline V gives CDR1 SNHLY, CDR2 FYNNEI. The CDR3 sequence is CASSGPGANYGYTF. The CDR3 DNA reads TGTGCCAGCAGTGGGCCAGGGGCTAACTATGGCTACACCTTC. Based on the CDR3 plus reference TRBV2 and TRBJ1-2, the full variable domain is EPEVTQTPSHQVTQMGQEVILRCVPISNHLYFYWYRQILGQKVEFLVSFYNNEISEKSEIFDDQFSVERPDGSNFTLKIRSTKLEDSAMYFCASSGPGANYGYTFGSGTRLTVV.

CDR3 nucleotides: TGCGCCAGCAGCCCGGGACAGGGGGCTCTCGCTGGAAACACCATATATTTT. As protein: CASSPGQGALAGNTIYF. This sequence joins TRBV5-1 and TRBJ1-3; 12 positions agree with TRBD1. The germline gives CDR1 SGHRS, CDR2 YFSETQ. V lost 4 bases and J lost 2; bases outside the gene matches: 7. CDR3 length: 17 amino acids.

The chain carries TRBV7-9 and TRBJ2-5; the match to TRBD1 covers 9 bases. Judging by the DNA end, TRBJ2-7 fits better; the J call may be wrong. CDR1 SEHNR and CDR2 FQNEAQ come from the germline V gene (reference sequence). CDR3 length: 15 amino acids. CDR3 loop: CASSLGGQGSHEQYF. DNA for the CDR3: TGTGCCAGCAGCTTAGGAGGACAGGGGTCCCACGAGCAGTACTTC.

The chain couples TRBV27 to TRBJ2-7; 9 bases align to TRBD2. Per germline, CDR1 MNHEY and CDR2 SMNVEV (reference sequence). The V and J ends lost 3 bases and 1 base, in that order; junction bases with no gene match: 4. The CDR3 totals 15 residues. In nucleotides, the CDR3 is TGTGCCAGCAGTTTTAGCGGGGGCTTATCCTACGAGCAGTACTTC. Protein sequence: CASSFSGGLSYEQYF.

The chain links TRBV19 to TRBJ2-3; D ambiguous. Per germline, CDR1 LNHDA and CDR2 SQIVND (reference sequence). CDR3 length: 13 amino acids. Trimming cost V 3 bases and J 2 bases, with 6 bases left between them. CDR3 amino acids: CASSIGFTDTQYF. CDR3 DNA: TGTGCCAGTAGTATCGGTTTCACAGATACGCAGTATTTT.

This clone was picked up a small number of times. V gene TRBV11-2 combines with J gene TRBJ2-2, with D unresolved. Germline CDR1 SGHAT, CDR2 FQNNGV. The CDR3 sequence is 14 residues long. The V gene lost 6 bases and the J gene lost 3 bases, with 11 bases spanning the gap. CDR3 coding DNA: TGTGCCAGCAGTCGTGGGGATGACACCGGGGAGCTGTTTTTT. Amino acids: CASSRGDDTGELFF.

This chain links TRBV5-1 with TRBJ1-5; 9 nucleotides agree with TRBD1. This CDR3 comprises 19 residues. V lost 3 bases and J lost 6; bases outside the gene matches: 19. Germline CDR1 reads SGHRS; CDR2 reads YFSETQ. The CDR3 region is CASSSEDRGSLESGQPQHF. CDR3 nucleotide sequence: TGCGCCAGCAGCTCCGAGGACAGGGGTTCCCTAGAAAGCGGTCAGCCCCAGCATTTT.

This clone was seen many times. Other nucleotide sequences in the sample specify the same CDR3. The rearrangement uses TRBV25-1 and TRBJ1-6; D is perhaps TRBD1 (6 bases). Germline V CDR1 and CDR2: MGHDK, SYGVNS. This CDR3 is built from 13 residues. V was trimmed by 7 bases and J by 5 bases, leaving 9 bases between them. Written as DNA, the CDR3 is TGTGCCAGCAAAAGGACAGATAATTCACCCCTCCACTTT. It encodes CASKRTDNSPLHF. Full variable domain (rest looked up from reference TRBV25-1 and TRBJ1-6): EADIYQTPRYLVIGTGKKITLECSQTMGHDKMYWYQQDPGMELHLIHYSYGVNSTEKGDLSSESTVSRIRTEHFPLTLESARPSHTSQYLCASKRTDNSPLHFGNGTRLTVT.

Many counts were recorded for this clone. This chain connects TRBV6-1 to TRBJ1-1, with D perhaps TRBD1 (6 bases). Germline values: CDR1 MNHNS, CDR2 SASEGT. V was clipped by 8 bases and J by 5 bases, with 15 bases between them. The CDR3 has 13 amino acids. The CDR3: CASGEGGRTEAFF. The DNA for the CDR3 is TGTGCCAGCGGGGAGGGGGGAAGGACTGAAGCTTTCTTT.

This clone turned up a few times. The CDR3 DNA follows: TGTGCCATCAGTATACAGGGGAACACCGGGGAGCTGTTTTTT. It is translated as CAISIQGNTGELFF. The chain employs TRBV10-3 and TRBJ2-2; D is perhaps TRBD1 (6 bases). CDR1 ENHRY and CDR2 SYGVKD come from the germline V gene. The length of the CDR3 is 14 residues. The V and J ends lost 5 bases and 1 base respectively, with 8 bases between them.

The genes are TRBV9 and TRBJ1-6; D is unclear. Trimming pared 3 bases from V and 7 bases from J, leaving 5 bases between. CDR1 is SGDLS, CDR2 YYNGEE, per germline. The CDR3 has 12 amino acids. The CDR3 spells CASSAQNSPLHF. Written as DNA, the CDR3 is TGTGCCAGCAGCGCTCAAAATTCACCCCTCCACTTT. The full variable domain, in which reference TRBV9 and TRBJ1-6 provide the parts outside the CDR3, is DSGVTQTPKHLITATGQRVTLRCSPRSGDLSVYWYQQSLDQGLQFLIQYYNGEERAKGNILERFSAQQFPDLHSELNLSSLELGDSALYFCASSAQNSPLHFGNGTRLTVT.

In its sample, this clone was seen a few times. Here the CDR3 reads CAWGSTGQREKLFF. The CDR3 nucleotides are TGTGCCTGGGGTTCGACAGGGCAACGTGAAAAACTGTTTTTT. The chain joins TRBV30 to TRBJ1-4; 7 nucleotides agree with TRBD1. CDR3 length: 14 amino acids. V shed 5 bases and J 7 bases; nucleotides not matched to a gene: 10. Per germline, CDR1 GTSNPN and CDR2 SVGIG (reference sequence).

As concerns this clone: The identical CDR3 is also encoded by other nucleotide sequences in the sample. The rearrangement joins TRBV5-1 to TRBJ2-1; 12 positions agree with TRBD2. With 0 bases clipped from V and 4 bases from J, the junction kept 2 bases outside the gene matches. The CDR3 has 16 residues. Germline CDR1 is SGHRS and CDR2 is YFSETQ. CDR3 in DNA: TGCGCCAGCAGCTTGGAAGGGACTAGCGGGTACAATGAGCAGTTCTTC. This encodes CASSLEGTSGYNEQFF.